The 7 T cell receptor beta chains below come from one sample, sequenced in a study of blood T cell repertoires in COVID-19. This table comes from immunoSEQ multiplex PCR, and its TCRdb copy is limited to in-frame clones, with some not included. Among 15,000 to 20,000 clones listed, around 91% were seen once. Sequencing used peripheral blood. The receptors come from a man between 60 and 75 years old with active COVID-19.

The V gene is TRBV10-1, the J gene TRBJ2-2; possible D gene TRBD2, 6 bases. CDR3 length: 17 residues. The ends were cut back, 7 bases at V and 4 bases at J, with 22 bases in the middle. Germline CDR1 and CDR2: WNHNN and SYGVQD (reference sequence). The CDR3 loop is CASNGGTRDRITGELFF. CDR3 coding DNA: TGCGCCAGCAACGGGGGAACGAGGGACCGGATCACCGGGGAGCTGTTTTTT.

The V gene is TRBV7-9, the J gene TRBJ2-3; D is perhaps TRBD2 (5 bases). Trimming took off 5 bases at V and 1 base at J, with 16 bases between the two ends. The CDR3 consists of 16 residues. CDR1 SEHNR and CDR2 FQNEAQ come from the germline V gene (reference sequence). The CDR3 here is CASSTGKGRGTDTQYF. The DNA for the CDR3 is TGTGCCAGCAGCACGGGGAAAGGGCGGGGCACAGATACGCAGTATTTT.

V and J are TRBV27 and TRBJ2-7; 9 nucleotides line up with TRBD2. J lost 3 bases, V lost 0 bases, and 9 bases had no gene match. CDR3 length: 17 amino acids. Germline V lookup: CDR1 MNHEY, CDR2 SMNVEV (reference sequence). CDR3 coding DNA: TGTGCCAGCAGTTTATCGGCACATAGCGGGGGAATCTACGAGCAGTACTTC. Translated: CASSLSAHSGGIYEQYF.

The rearrangement links TRBV10-3 to TRBJ2-7; the match to TRBD2 covers 7 bases. The CDR3 spans 16 residues. The V and J ends lost 3 bases and 4 bases, in that order; junction bases with no gene match: 12. The V gene's germline CDR1 is ENHRY and CDR2 SYGVKD. The CDR3 is CAISDPTWGGQYEQYV. The CDR3, as DNA: TGTGCCATCAGTGACCCGACTTGGGGAGGGCAATACGAGCAGTACGTC.

The CDR3 region is CASSEFPLADTQYF. CDR3 nucleotide sequence: TGTGCCAGCAGTGAATTCCCCCTAGCAGATACGCAGTATTTT. The genes are TRBV25-1 and TRBJ2-3; D is unclear. This CDR3 comprises 14 residues. Germline V gene data show CDR1 as MGHDK and CDR2 as SYGVNS. With 1 base removed from V and 4 bases from J, the gap between germline ends came to 9 bases.

The rearrangement joins TRBV27 to TRBJ1-6, with D possibly TRBD1 on 6 matching bases. The V end was cut by 6 bases, the J end by 1 base, with 13 bases between. CDR1 MNHEY and CDR2 SMNVEV come from the germline V gene (reference sequence). The CDR3 is 16 residues long. The CDR3 is CASRSEDRSYNSPLHF. The CDR3 DNA is TGTGCCAGCAGATCAGAAGACAGGTCCTATAATTCACCCCTCCACTTT.

The chain employs TRBV7-7 and TRBJ2-3; 9 nucleotides align to TRBD1. The CDR3 consists of 15 residues. The V segment lost 4 bases and the J segment 6 bases; nucleotides outside the gene matches: 8. Per the germline V gene, CDR1 is SSHAT and CDR2 is FNYEAQ (reference sequence). As DNA, the CDR3 is TGTGCCAGCAGCTCCGGGACAGGGTCGTCTGATACGCAGTATTTT. Encoded protein: CASSSGTGSSDTQYF.